This record covers a single TCR beta chain. The same CDR3 also results from other DNA sequences found in this sample. Germline-derived CDR1 and CDR2 are KGHSH and LQKENI. There are 13 residues in the CDR3. V was pared by 3 bases and J by 1 base, with 6 bases between. The data were produced by immunoSEQ multiplex PCR, yet TCRdb's version contains in-frame clones alone and is incomplete. In the table there are 200,000 to 250,000 clones, roughly four fifths of which are singletons. This sample is drawn from a study of blood T cell repertoires in COVID-19. The gene calls are TRBV18 and TRBJ1-2, with D possibly TRBD1 on 6 matching bases. This receptor was identified in a man aged 55-75 years who had recovered from COVID-19. The sequenced material came from PBMCs or T cells enriched from blood (not recorded which). CDR3 residues: CASSPDSNYGYTF. The CDR3, as DNA: TGTGCCAGCTCACCGGACAGTAACTATGGCTACACCTTC. The variable domain in full, with the rest retrieved from reference TRBV18 and TRBJ1-2, is NAGVMQNPRHLVRRRGQEARLRCSPMKGHSHVYWYRQLPEEGLKFMVYLQKENIIDESGMPKERFSAEFPKEGPSILRIQQVVRGDSAAYFCASSPDSNYGYTFGSGTRLTVV.